The rows below give T cell receptor beta chains drawn from one sample of a study of response to subunit inactivated influenza vaccine. One entry per CDR3 protein, called by TCRdb with MiXCR from the RT-PCR reads. The repertoire holds fewer than 700,000 distinct CDR3 sequences, with around 13% as singletons. The sequences come from PBMCs from blood, collected roughly 48 days after vaccination. These TCRs come from a man aged 50-59 years who received an inactivated influenza vaccine. Each CDR3 is given with its conserved first and last residue. D genes are given only for firm matches. Only some rows state a clone size, as once, few, many or a class for expanded clones.

size: once; D: TRBD2; J: TRBJ2-7; V: TRBV20-1; DNA: TGCAGTGCTTACCCGGGCGGGGGACTCCCCTCCTACGAGCAGTACTTC; CDR3: CSAYPGGGLPSYEQYF
size: few; D: TRBD2; J: TRBJ2-1; V: TRBV25-1; DNA: TGTGCCAGCAGTGAGTCGCTAGCGGGGGGCCCCTACTACAATGAGCAGTTCTTC; CDR3: CASSESLAGGPYYNEQFF
size: few; D: NA; J: TRBJ1-1; V: TRBV20-1; DNA: TGCAGTGCTCCGACCCCCTTTGGGACGAACACTGAAGCTTTCTTT; CDR3: CSAPTPFGTNTEAFF
size: NA; D: NA; J: TRBJ2-2; V: TRBV10-3; DNA: TGTGCCATCAGTTTCGTGGGACACCCGAACACCGGGGAGCTGTTTTTT; CDR3: CAISFVGHPNTGELFF
size: few; D: TRBD2; J: TRBJ2-3; V: TRBV6-1; DNA: TGTGCCAGCAGTGTTCACTTCGGGACTAGCGGCGTTGTAATATCAGATACGCAGTATTTT; CDR3: CASSVHFGTSGVVISDTQYF
size: few; D: TRBD1; J: TRBJ1-1; V: TRBV6-1; DNA: TGTGCCAGCAGCACACCCCGTCGGACAGGGGAGACTGAAGCTTTCTTT; CDR3: CASSTPRRTGETEAFF
size: NA; D: TRBD1; J: TRBJ2-7; V: TRBV12-3/TRBV12-4; DNA: TGTGCCAGCAGCAAGACAGGGGTTCTCGGCGAGCAGTACTTC; CDR3: CASSKTGVLGEQYF
size: NA; D: NA; J: TRBJ2-7; V: TRBV18; DNA: TGTGCCAGCTCACTCACTGGACTGATAAACTCCTACGAGCAGTACTTC; CDR3: CASSLTGLINSYEQYF
size: few; D: TRBD2; J: TRBJ2-3; V: TRBV20-1; DNA: TGCAGTGCTAGAGATCTAACGGGGGGGCCAAATACGCAGTATTTT; CDR3: CSARDLTGGPNTQYF
size: NA; D: NA; J: TRBJ2-7; V: TRBV14; DNA: TGTGCCAGCAGCCAATATCGTCGGGCTCCCTACGAGCAGTACTTC; CDR3: CASSQYRRAPYEQYF
size: few; D: TRBD1; J: TRBJ1-6; V: TRBV7-2; DNA: TGTGCCAGCAGCTTCGGATGGGACAGACGTAATTCACCCCTCCACTTT; CDR3: CASSFGWDRRNSPLHF
size: NA; D: NA; J: TRBJ2-1; V: TRBV4-1; DNA: TGCGCCAGCAGCCAAGATCACTTATCATACAATGAGCAGTTCTTC; CDR3: CASSQDHLSYNEQFF